The entry below describes one T cell receptor beta chain. As yet, its antigen is unknown. After removal of 5 bases from V and 4 bases from J, the junction contained 8 bases not matched to a gene. The CDR3 has 15 residues. Germline V CDR1 and CDR2: SGHTA, FQGNSA. These data come from a study of CD8 T cells in Susac syndrome. Study-level points and caveats: When the CD4+ T cell repertoires of patients with Susac syndrome were examined, they did not show any clonal expansion.

Random hexamers served to reverse transcribe roughly 0.45 to 1 ug RNA. TCRdb reprocessed the immunoSEQ multiplex PCR reads with MiXCR, giving one entry per CDR3 protein. The table has around 140,000 distinct CDR3 sequences, 85% to 95% seen once. The authors carried out high-throughput sequencing of TCR beta. They applied it to CD8+ and CD4+ T cells obtained from blood. The sequenced material came from CD4+ T cells from PBMCs. V usage is TRBV7-2 and J usage is TRBJ1-2; 9 bases agree with TRBD1. This TCR was recovered from a human donor with Susac syndrome. Here the CDR3 DNA reads TGTGCCAGCAGCATCCTGACAGGGGGACTCTATGGCTACACCTTC. Translation: CASSILTGGLYGYTF.